The 14 T cell receptor beta chains given below trace back to one sample, sequenced in a study of cytomegalovirus exposure and HLA in healthy donors. Use of 60 Vbeta and 13 Jbeta primers characterized the PCR. Libraries were prepared by immunoSEQ multiplex PCR; TCRdb keeps only in-frame clonotypes and omits some of them. The sample shows 100,000 to 150,000 clones, approximately 80% of them seen only once. The sequenced sample consisted of PBMCs. All receptors derive from a human donor in good health.

The table lists this clone with a few counts. The chain combines TRBV4-1 with TRBJ1-1; a possible D gene is TRBD1 (6 bases). Germline values: CDR1 MGHRA, CDR2 YSYEKL. This CDR3 has 18 amino acids. The V end lost 8 bases, the J end lost 1 base, and 26 bases lay between the germline ends. CDR3 in DNA: TGCGCCAGCCAGCGGGGGGCACTCGAATGGGGGAAGAACACTGAAGCTTTCTTT. Its translation: CASQRGALEWGKNTEAFF.

This chain connects TRBV2 to TRBJ1-3; D is uncertain. V was cut by 7 bases and J by 0 bases, with 4 bases left in between. This CDR3 contains 12 residues. CDR1 SNHLY and CDR2 FYNNEI come from the germline V gene. CDR3 bases: TGTGCCAGCACGTACTCTGGAAACACCATATATTTT. Encoded protein: CASTYSGNTIYF.

V and J are TRBV25-1 and TRBJ2-3; the match to TRBD2 covers 7 bases. Germline V gene data show CDR1 as MGHDK and CDR2 as SYGVNS. With V trimmed by 2 bases and J by 4 bases, 6 bases remained unmatched. This CDR3 has 15 residues. The CDR3 loop reads CASSERMGRADTQYF. In nucleotides, the CDR3 is TGTGCCAGCAGTGAAAGGATGGGGAGGGCAGATACGCAGTATTTT. The full variable domain, with the rest looked up from reference TRBV25-1 and TRBJ2-3, is EADIYQTPRYLVIGTGKKITLECSQTMGHDKMYWYQQDPGMELHLIHYSYGVNSTEKGDLSSESTVSRIRTEHFPLTLESARPSHTSQYLCASSERMGRADTQYFGPGTRLTVL.

Turning to this clone: The identical CDR3 is also encoded by other nucleotide sequences in the sample. The chain is built from TRBV9 and TRBJ1-1; 7 bases align to TRBD1. The CDR3 is 13 amino acids. V lost 2 bases to trimming and J lost 4 bases; unmatched junction nucleotides: 2. Germline V gene data show CDR1 as SGDLS and CDR2 as YYNGEE. This CDR3 is CASSVSGGTEAFF. DNA of the CDR3: TGTGCCAGCAGCGTTTCAGGGGGCACTGAAGCTTTCTTT. Full variable domain (missing parts from reference TRBV9 and TRBJ1-1): DSGVTQTPKHLITATGQRVTLRCSPRSGDLSVYWYQQSLDQGLQFLIQYYNGEERAKGNILERFSAQQFPDLHSELNLSSLELGDSALYFCASSVSGGTEAFFGQGTRLTVV.

V usage is TRBV4-2 and J usage is TRBJ2-5, with a possible D match to TRBD2 (5 bases). The V gene's germline CDR1 is LGHNA and CDR2 YNFKEQ. Trimming pared 0 bases from V and 2 bases from J, leaving 13 bases between. The CDR3 length is 16 residues. CDR3 bases: TGTGCCAGCAGCCAAGATCGTAGCGAGATACAAGAGACCCAGTACTTC. Translation gives CASSQDRSEIQETQYF.

V and J are TRBV12-5 and TRBJ2-3, with 7 bases lining up with TRBD2. After removal of 3 bases from V and 3 bases from J, the junction contained 3 bases not matched to a gene. Germline CDR1 is LGHNT and CDR2 is FRNRAP. The CDR3 is 14 amino acids. CDR3 amino acids: CASGFGTITDTQYF. The CDR3 DNA follows: TGTGCTAGTGGTTTCGGGACTATAACAGATACGCAGTATTTT. Looking up the rest from reference TRBV12-5 and TRBJ2-3 gives the full variable domain: DARVTQTPRHKVTEMGQEVTMRCQPILGHNTVFWYRQTMMQGLELLAYFRNRAPLDDSGMPKDRFSAEMPDATLATLKIQPSEPRDSAVYFCASGFGTITDTQYFGPGTRLTVL.

This clone has a single count. This chain connects TRBV5-4 to TRBJ2-5, with TRBD2 matching over 8 bases. Germline V CDR1 and CDR2: SGHNT, YYREEE (reference sequence). There are 15 residues in the CDR3. Losses at the gene ends were 2 bases for V and 5 bases for J; bases not matched to a gene: 8. CDR3 sequence reads: CASSFGLAGPETQYF. The CDR3 DNA sequence: TGTGCCAGCAGCTTCGGGCTAGCGGGCCCGGAGACCCAGTACTTC. The full variable domain, in which reference TRBV5-4 and TRBJ2-5 provide the parts outside the CDR3, is ETGVTQSPTHLIKTRGQQVTLRCSSQSGHNTVSWYQQALGQGPQFIFQYYREEENGRGNFPPRFSGLQFPNYSSELNVNALELDDSALYLCASSFGLAGPETQYFGPGTRLLVL.

V and J are TRBV9 and TRBJ1-1; D is unclear. Germline values: CDR1 SGDLS, CDR2 YYNGEE. The CDR3 spans 13 residues. V gave up 2 bases and J gave up 6 bases, with 11 bases separating them. The CDR3 sequence is CASSVATDSEAFF. CDR3 DNA: TGTGCCAGCAGCGTCGCAACGGACTCTGAAGCTTTCTTT.

V is TRBV5-4 and J is TRBJ1-4; tentative D call: TRBD1 (5 bases). Trimming took off 0 bases at V and 8 bases at J, with 17 bases between the two ends. The CDR3 has 16 amino acids. Germline assignment: CDR1 SGHNT and CDR2 YYREEE (reference sequence). DNA of the CDR3: TGTGCCAGCAGCTTGGAGGTGGGGGGAGTTGGAGAAAAACTGTTTTTT. Translation gives CASSLEVGGVGEKLFF. The full variable domain, with the rest looked up from reference TRBV5-4 and TRBJ1-4, is ETGVTQSPTHLIKTRGQQVTLRCSSQSGHNTVSWYQQALGQGPQFIFQYYREEENGRGNFPPRFSGLQFPNYSSELNVNALELDDSALYLCASSLEVGGVGEKLFFGSGTQLSVL.

This chain uses TRBV7-9 with TRBJ1-2, with D hard to call. Germline V gene data show CDR1 as SEHNR and CDR2 as FQNEAQ (reference sequence). The germline V and J ends were trimmed by 5 bases and 6 bases, with 13 bases remaining between them. The CDR3 has 13 residues. The CDR3: CASSRTSLDGYTF. CDR3 DNA: TGTGCCAGCAGCCGTACGTCGCTAGATGGCTACACCTTC.

This chain connects TRBV18 to TRBJ2-7; the D is unclear. Germline V CDR1 and CDR2: KGHSH, LQKENI. This CDR3 has 13 amino acids. The ends were cut back, 0 bases at V and 3 bases at J, with 6 bases in the middle. CDR3 amino acids: CASSPPSGYEQYF. For the CDR3, the DNA is TGTGCCAGCTCACCACCGTCCGGCTACGAGCAGTACTTC.

The rearrangement uses TRBV29-1 and TRBJ2-7; D may be TRBD2 (5 bases). Germline V CDR1 and CDR2: SQVTM, ANQGSEA. The CDR3 loop spans 13 amino acids. The V end was cut by 4 bases, the J end by 3 bases, with 13 bases between. The DNA of the CDR3 is TGCAGCGTTGGCGGTAGTGGAGGCTACGAGCAGTACTTC. Protein: CSVGGSGGYEQYF.

The rearrangement links TRBV19 to TRBJ1-1; no reliable D call. This CDR3 spans 15 amino acids. The germline CDR1 and CDR2 sequences are LNHDA and SQIVND (reference sequence). V was cut by 7 bases and J by 5 bases, with 20 bases left in between. The DNA of the CDR3 is TGTGCCAGTAAGATGAGCGGGTCGGGGAGGACTGAAGCTTTCTTT. It encodes CASKMSGSGRTEAFF.

This clone was picked up a small number of times. The rearrangement uses TRBV20-1 and TRBJ1-1; D is perhaps TRBD1 (5 bases). The CDR3 has 11 residues. Germline CDR1 reads DFQATT; CDR2 reads SNEGSKA (reference sequence). Trimming stripped 8 bases from V and 1 base from J, with 8 bases between. The CDR3 loop is CSLQANTEAFF. The CDR3 DNA sequence: TGCAGTCTACAGGCGAACACTGAAGCTTTCTTT.